What follows are 29 T cell receptor beta chains derived from one specimen sequenced in a study of shared clonotypes between healthy human individuals. The table came from immunoSEQ multiplex PCR; TCRdb's copy has only in-frame clones and leaves some out. The data contain about 2.1 million clones, around 93% of them singletons. CD8 cells classed as naive were CD45RO-negative and positively selected for CCR7, excluding terminally differentiated effector memory CD45RA+ cells. Sequencing was done on a sample of naive CD8+ T cells from PBMCs. The receptor set was obtained from a man aged 18 to 35 in good health. Some clones in this sample may be carry-over from other donors' samples.

The chain joins TRBV6-1 to TRBJ1-1, with D hard to call. Germline V gene sequence: CDR1 MNHNS, CDR2 SASEGT. This CDR3 spans 13 amino acids. Trimming removed 6 bases at V and 1 base at J, with 9 bases between. The CDR3 spells CASRAPPNTEAFF. CDR3 bases: TGTGCCAGCAGAGCCCCACCGAACACTGAAGCTTTCTTT.

V gene TRBV10-2 combines with J gene TRBJ2-3; the D gene is possibly TRBD2 (5 bases). CDR1 is WSHSY and CDR2 is SAAADI in the germline V gene. V lost 10 bases and J 6 bases, leaving 14 bases between the germline ends. The CDR3 is 12 amino acids. The CDR3 DNA reads TGCGCCACCACGGACTGGGAGGATACGCAGTATTTT. It specifies CATTDWEDTQYF.

The rearrangement uses TRBV28 and TRBJ2-5; weak D call: TRBD2 (6 bases). There are 16 residues in the CDR3. Germline loops: CDR1 MDHEN, CDR2 SYDVKM. Deletions cut 7 bases from V and 4 bases from J, with 22 bases between. The CDR3 loop reads CASTRDLNMGGETQYF. The CDR3 region has the DNA TGTGCCAGCACCCGGGACTTAAATATGGGGGGAGAGACCCAGTACTTC.

This CDR3 is CASSQPGNEQFF. CDR3 nucleotide sequence: TGTGCCAGCAGCCAACCCGGCAATGAGCAGTTCTTC. The chain recombines TRBV14 with TRBJ2-1; no clear D. The germline V and J ends were trimmed by 2 bases and 6 bases, with 5 bases remaining between them. The germline CDR1 and CDR2 sequences are SGHDN and FVKESK. The CDR3 covers 12 residues.

The chain carries TRBV28 and TRBJ2-7; tentative D call: TRBD2 (8 bases). Per germline, CDR1 MDHEN and CDR2 SYDVKM. V was clipped by 7 bases and J by 5 bases, with 27 bases between them. The CDR3 loop spans 17 amino acids. The CDR3 nucleotides are TGTGCCAGCAAAGACAGACAGGGCAGGCGGGAGGCCCACGAGCAGTACTTC. Encoded protein: CASKDRQGRREAHEQYF.

The V call is TRBV6-5, the J call TRBJ2-3, with D maybe TRBD1 (7 bases). Germline assignment: CDR1 MNHEY and CDR2 SVGAGI. V dropped 1 base and J dropped 1 base, with 12 bases sitting between them. The CDR3 contains 16 residues. CDR3 in amino acids: CASSYWTGGGTDTQYF. CDR3 bases: TGTGCCAGCAGTTACTGGACAGGAGGGGGCACAGATACGCAGTATTTT.

The V gene is TRBV28, the J gene TRBJ2-1, with a weak D call TRBD2 (5 bases). Germline CDR1 and CDR2: MDHEN and SYDVKM. The CDR3 is made up of 15 amino acids. Trimming took 4 bases from V and 2 from J, leaving 12 bases between them. This chain's CDR3 is CASSSGLHTYNEQFF. In DNA form, the CDR3 reads TGTGCCAGCAGTTCCGGACTGCACACCTACAATGAGCAGTTCTTC.

Turning to this clone: Other DNA sequences from this sample encode an identical CDR3 as well. The rearrangement joins TRBV11-2 to TRBJ1-2, with D perhaps TRBD1 (5 bases). Germline-derived CDR1 and CDR2 are SGHAT and FQNNGV. V was trimmed by 1 base and J by 4 bases, leaving 10 bases between them. This CDR3 comprises 14 residues. The CDR3 DNA sequence: TGTGCCAGCAGCTTAGGCCAGGGACCCTATGGCTACACCTTC. It translates to CASSLGQGPYGYTF.

The rearrangement links TRBV7-9 to TRBJ2-7, with D possibly TRBD2 on 5 matching bases. CDR1 and CDR2 from the germline V gene are SEHNR and FQNEAQ (reference sequence). Trimming shortened V by 3 bases and J by 1 base, and 10 bases separated the two germline ends. The CDR3 is 14 amino acids. The CDR3 loop reads CASSFLTKSYEQYF. In DNA, the CDR3 is TGTGCCAGCAGCTTTCTGACTAAATCCTACGAGCAGTACTTC.

About this clone: In the same sample, other DNA sequences code for this CDR3. This sequence joins TRBV27 and TRBJ2-7; D perhaps matches TRBD1 (7 bases). Germline V gives CDR1 MNHEY, CDR2 SMNVEV (reference sequence). CDR3 length: 14 amino acids. V lost 3 bases, J lost 7 bases, and 16 bases lay in between. CDR3 sequence (DNA): TGTGCCAGCAGTTTGCGGGACAGTCGCGGGGAGCAGTACTTC. Encoded protein: CASSLRDSRGEQYF.

The chain uses TRBV6-5 and TRBJ2-7, with D unresolved. The ends were cut back, 6 bases at V and 1 base at J, with 4 bases in the middle. There are 11 residues in the CDR3. Germline assignment: CDR1 MNHEY and CDR2 SVGAGI. In DNA, the CDR3 is TGTGCCAGCAGCGGATCCTACGAGCAGTACTTC. This encodes CASSGSYEQYF.

The CDR3 coding sequence is TGTGCCAGCAGGACGGGGGGGGACACCGGGGAGCTGTTTTTT. Translating it yields CASRTGGDTGELFF. The rearrangement links TRBV6-5 to TRBJ2-2; 8 bases align to TRBD2. Per germline, CDR1 MNHEY and CDR2 SVGAGI. With 6 bases clipped from V and 3 bases from J, the junction kept 3 bases outside the gene matches. The CDR3 sequence is 14 residues long.

The V gene is TRBV5-1, the J gene TRBJ2-3; D is undetermined. Trimming stripped 5 bases from V and 6 bases from J, with 10 bases between. Germline CDR1 is SGHRS and CDR2 is YFSETQ. The CDR3 runs to 12 residues. For the CDR3, the DNA is TGCGCCAGCAGGATAGTGGGGGATACGCAGTATTTT. It specifies CASRIVGDTQYF.

The chain combines TRBV10-3 with TRBJ1-1, with 7 bases matching TRBD1. CDR3 length: 13 amino acids. Germline values: CDR1 ENHRY, CDR2 SYGVKD. J gave up 4 bases and V 7 bases, and 6 bases lay outside the gene matches. The CDR3 sequence is CAITRGGPTEAFF. Here the CDR3 DNA reads TGTGCCATCACCAGGGGGGGACCCACTGAAGCTTTCTTT.

The chain couples TRBV27 to TRBJ2-1; 11 positions agree with TRBD2. V was clipped by 5 bases and J by 2 bases; unmatched bases: 8. The CDR3 runs to 17 residues. The germline CDR1 and CDR2 sequences are MNHEY and SMNVEV (reference sequence). The CDR3 protein is CASSPLAGGPAYNEQFF. CDR3 in DNA: TGTGCCAGCAGTCCATTAGCGGGAGGGCCGGCCTACAATGAGCAGTTCTTC.

This clone occurred once. The chain couples TRBV5-1 to TRBJ2-1; D is unresolved. The CDR3 spans 16 residues. The V gene lost 6 bases and the J gene lost 1 base, with 17 bases spanning the gap. Germline lookup yields CDR1 SGHRS and CDR2 YFSETQ. The CDR3 DNA reads as TGCGCCAGCAAGGCCGAGTCTTCAGTTTCCTACAATGAGCAGTTCTTC. This sequence encodes CASKAESSVSYNEQFF.

The rearrangement uses TRBV9 and TRBJ2-3; 9 bases agree with TRBD2. CDR3 size: 16 residues. Germline CDR1 reads SGDLS; CDR2 reads YYNGEE. The trim removed 0 bases at V and 4 bases at J, leaving 6 bases unmatched. In DNA, the CDR3 is TGTGCCAGCAGCGTAGCTGGCGGGAGGGACGCAGATACGCAGTATTTT. Translating gives CASSVAGGRDADTQYF.

This clone was recorded a few times. The chain couples TRBV30 to TRBJ1-5; D possibly corresponds to TRBD1 (5 bases). This CDR3 is 14 amino acids long. CDR1 and CDR2 from the germline V gene are GTSNPN and SVGIG (reference sequence). Trimming cost V 0 bases and J 4 bases, with 10 bases left between them. Written as DNA, the CDR3 is TGTGCCTGGAGTGTTGGGGCAGCAAATCAGCCCCAGCATTTT. Translating it yields CAWSVGAANQPQHF.

The chain employs TRBV15 and TRBJ2-7; D possibly corresponds to TRBD2 (6 bases). The germline gives CDR1 LNHNV, CDR2 YYDKDF (reference sequence). CDR3 length equals 13 residues. V gave up 6 bases and J gave up 0 bases, with 9 bases separating them. This CDR3 is CATRGGFSYEQYF. DNA for the CDR3: TGTGCCACCAGGGGGGGATTCTCCTACGAGCAGTACTTC.

For this clone: The junction and the germline gene differ at one end; a read error may be behind it. This chain joins TRBV27 and TRBJ1-5; D ambiguous. CDR3 length equals 10 residues. In germline, CDR1 is MNHEY, CDR2 SMNVEV (reference sequence). The DNA of the CDR3 is TGTGCCAGCAGTTTTGATTTTGTGGATTTT. This codes for CASSFDFVDF.

This chain uses TRBV14 with TRBJ1-1; D unresolved. The V end was cut by 4 bases, the J end by 11 bases, with 11 bases between. This CDR3 spans 11 amino acids. CDR1 is SGHDN, CDR2 FVKESK, per germline. The chain's CDR3 is CASSRAGWAFF. In DNA form, the CDR3 reads TGTGCCAGCAGCCGGGCCGGTTGGGCTTTCTTT.

Regarding this clone: Different DNA sequences within this sample yield the same CDR3. The chain combines TRBV10-3 with TRBJ2-2; 8 bases match TRBD2. Germline V gene data show CDR1 as ENHRY and CDR2 as SYGVKD. Germline trimming cut 6 bases from V and 2 bases from J; bases unmatched to any gene: 5. CDR3 length equals 15 residues. Written as DNA, the CDR3 is TGTGCCATCAGCGGGGCGGGAGGTAACACCGGGGAGCTGTTTTTT. It yields the protein CAISGAGGNTGELFF.

This chain uses TRBV7-6 with TRBJ2-1; 8 bases fit TRBD2. CDR3 length: 16 residues. Germline V gives CDR1 SGHVS, CDR2 FNYEAQ. Trimming at V came to 7 bases and at J to 4 bases, leaving 12 bases not matched to a gene. The CDR3 DNA reads TGTGCCAGCACCCCCATAGCGGGACGAAAATACAATGAGCAGTTCTTC. Translation: CASTPIAGRKYNEQFF.

In its sample, this clone was seen once. The J gene is TRBJ2-7, the V gene TRBV29-1, with a possible D match to TRBD1 (7 bases). This CDR3 comprises 16 residues. Germline V CDR1 and CDR2: SQVTM, ANQGSEA. V lost 1 base, J lost 6 bases, and 22 bases lay in between. CDR3 in amino acids: CSVEVAGQSVSGEQYF. The CDR3 DNA sequence: TGCAGCGTTGAAGTGGCGGGACAGTCTGTTTCCGGCGAGCAGTACTTC.

V usage is TRBV4-3 and J usage is TRBJ2-5; D tentatively fits TRBD1 or TRBD2 (5 bases each). Per germline, CDR1 LGHNA and CDR2 YSLEER. With 0 bases removed from V and 5 bases from J, the gap between germline ends came to 10 bases. CDR3 size: 14 residues. The CDR3 DNA reads TGCGCCAGCAGCCAAGATGTGGGGGTCGAGACCCAGTACTTC. Its translation: CASSQDVGVETQYF.

The table lists this clone with a few counts. The chain links TRBV5-1 to TRBJ1-1, with D possibly being TRBD1 (6 bases). The V gene's germline CDR1 is SGHRS and CDR2 YFSETQ. V shed 4 bases and J shed 0 bases, with 13 bases lying between them. The CDR3 length is 15 residues. The CDR3 loop reads CASSPWTELNTEAFF. The CDR3 nucleotides read TGCGCCAGCAGCCCGTGGACAGAGCTGAACACTGAAGCTTTCTTT.

The CDR3 DNA sequence: TGTGCCAGCAGTCCGGGCTCCTACACCTACGAGCAGTACTTC. This gives the protein CASSPGSYTYEQYF. The genes are TRBV27 and TRBJ2-7; D unresolved. CDR1 and CDR2 (germline): MNHEY, SMNVEV (reference sequence). This CDR3 is built from 14 residues. Trimming cost V 5 bases and J 2 bases, with 13 bases left between them.

The chain recombines TRBV4-1 with TRBJ1-5, with D tentatively TRBD1 (5 bases). CDR1 is MGHRA and CDR2 is YSYEKL in the germline V gene. V was pared by 0 bases and J by 1 base, with 22 bases between. This CDR3 is built from 20 residues. The CDR3 loop is CASSQDRWDPGRVSNQPQHF. DNA for the CDR3: TGCGCCAGCAGCCAAGATCGTTGGGACCCGGGACGTGTCAGCAATCAGCCCCAGCATTTT.

The V and J genes are TRBV29-1 and TRBJ2-3, with a possible D match to TRBD2 (7 bases). The CDR3 sequence is 16 residues long. The V gene lost 7 bases and the J gene lost 3 bases, with 23 bases spanning the gap. The germline CDR1 and CDR2 sequences are SQVTM and ANQGSEA. In DNA form, the CDR3 reads TGCAGCGCCAACCCAGGGGCGGGAGTGGGGACAGATACGCAGTATTTT. As protein: CSANPGAGVGTDTQYF.